This T cell receptor (beta chain) was identified during a study of blood T cell repertoires in COVID-19. Study-level information: Material from acute and convalescent COVID-19 was sourced from the United States, Italy and Spain. T cells, B-cell-depleted T cells, or PBMCs provided the cDNA or gDNA that served as material.

This CDR3 comprises 17 residues. Germline V gives CDR1 MNHEY, CDR2 SMNVEV (reference sequence). Trimming shortened V by 2 bases and J by 0 bases, and 13 bases separated the two germline ends. Source study methods: Estimated nucleated cell counts came from reference gene primer amplification. Profiling relied on immunoSEQ multiplex PCR, and the TCRdb table lists in-frame clones only, not all of them. V and J calls and clone size follow that table, whereas D and trimming were derived from the DNA. The table has 200,000 to 250,000 clones, just over 90% seen once. Sequencing was performed on peripheral blood. The receptor comes from a man between 25 and 39 years old with acute or convalescent COVID-19. This sequence joins TRBV27 and TRBJ2-2, with D perhaps matching TRBD1 (6 bases). This CDR3 is CASSLSPGQTNTGELFF. The DNA for the CDR3 is TGTGCCAGCAGTTTAAGCCCCGGACAGACGAACACCGGGGAGCTGTTTTTT.